The clone carrying this TCR beta chain was seen at least ten times. As yet, its antigen is unknown. These data come from a study of human T cells and chemical hapten exposure. MiXCR, applied by TCRdb to the RACE reads, yields one record per CDR3 protein. This repertoire shows some 400,000 distinct CDR3 sequences, more than 4.5% found once; its top ten account for 2% to 2.5%. Per the germline V gene, CDR1 is MNHNY and CDR2 is SVGAGI (reference sequence). Trimming stripped 5 bases from V and 4 bases from J, with 17 bases between. The CDR3 length is 15 residues. Time point in this sample: patch test 1, 2 weeks after DPC sensitization. Treatment meaning: therapeutic diphenylcyclopropenone sensitization with weekly scalp DPC. The donor pool consisted of alopecia patients aged 18 to 70 years, considered suitable for DPC. Overall study findings and caveats: TCRs above 1 in 1000 frequency stayed constant with DPC sensitization. Having alopecia, the donors may differ immunologically from healthy people. Expanded TCRs grouped into significantly more large CDR3 similarity clusters than controls produced.

This clonotype was obtained from a woman aged 50 to 65 with alopecia areata. Some clones in this sample may be carry-over from other donors' samples. The sample was whole blood, taken in connection with sensitization to the hapten diphenylcyclopropenone (DPC). This chain joins TRBV6-6 and TRBJ1-1; D might be TRBD1 (6 bases). The CDR3: CASSPGEGGATEAFF. The CDR3, as DNA: TGTGCCAGCAGTCCAGGGGAGGGAGGCGCCACTGAAGCTTTCTTT.